The text below deals with one T cell receptor (beta chain). This clonotype was detected many times. The antigen it recognizes is unknown. The sample holds no much larger clone one base away, and base qualities are not on file. The library was prepared using 5' RACE. Sequenced using an Illumina HiSeq 2500. The second PCR ran for roughly 7 to 11 cycles and used a J-beta primer mix along with a sample-barcoded 5' primer. A unique molecular identifier was introduced onto each TCR beta cDNA molecule by a template-switch 5' adaptor carrying 12 random nucleotides. Each sample yielded at least 2.5 million CDR3-containing paired-end reads. First-strand cDNA was synthesized from all RNA with the Mint cDNA synthesis kit, primed by a TRBC-specific oligonucleotide. Following uracil-DNA glycosylase treatment, a first 18-cycle PCR with universal primers M1SS and BC2_uni_R was performed on all cDNA. Per the original workflow: Normalization of each sample was performed by random selection of 1 million high-quality reads, each carrying a distinct molecular identifier. Reads sharing molecular identifiers were discarded rather than binned into consensus sequences. MiTCR, set to a Q25 quality threshold and the strictest error-elimination algorithm, was used for CDR3 identification, clonotype clustering and error correction. A nonparametric unseen species model with Euler transformation was used to estimate lower-bound total TCR beta diversity. TCRdb cleaned the public reads at Q25 with fastp, built clones with MiXCR and kept in-frame beta chains. Merged by CDR3 protein, the rows form single entries marked with the most common genes and DNA. TCRdb, rather than the study authors, made the V and J calls. The sample table shows about 1.1 million distinct CDR3 sequences, and approximately 38% are seen once. The ten largest clones take up around 14% of the sample.

Donors were roughly 40 systemically healthy Caucasian individuals from Russia aged roughly 6 to 95 years. Each donor gave ten milliliters of peripheral blood, collected into EDTA-treated Vacutainer tubes. Ficoll-Paque density-gradient centrifugation was used to isolate PBMCs, with at least 6 million per sample. Trizol reagent was used to extract total RNA from the PBMCs, yielding at least 5 micrograms per sample. For every donor, an aliquot of PBMCs went through flow cytometry to measure the percentages of naive CD45RAhigh/CD27high T cells. The data belong to a study of blood T cells in healthy people across ages (dated by TCRdb to 2014 to 2015). Regarding the complete study: In model experiments, template switching captured roughly one uniquely barcoded TCR beta cDNA molecule for every two T cells. Four age groups were formed from the donors: young (average about 15 years), middle-aged (approximately 39), aged (approximately 60) and long-lived (more than 75). The study analyzed two additional independent replicas of 1 million unique cDNA reads from the same blood draw for two donors, one aged 18 to 30 and one aged 80 or older. Donors of different ages were randomly distributed across sequencing lanes to avoid experimental bias. The study measured age-related changes in TCR beta repertoire diversity using deep sequencing normalized with unique cDNA molecular identifiers. Results and caveats for the whole study, not just this receptor: Observed TCR beta diversity correlated strongly with the percentage of naive T cells measured by flow cytometry. Compared with the aged group, more naive CD4+ T cells, fewer expanded clones and increased TCR diversity were shown by the long-lived group, suggesting age selection. The CMV infection status of donors was not known, potentially confounding age-related changes in expanded clonotypes. Observed TCR beta diversity per million T cells fell roughly linearly with age, and a significant reduction was already apparent by age roughly 41. Because profiling used bulk unsorted PBMCs, naive and antigen-experienced compartments could not be compared conclusively. Estimates of total diversity based on one million sequenced T cells were regarded as lower bounds and as underestimates.

Sequenced: blood. The receptor's source is a man between 18 and 29 years old in good health.

The CDR3 protein: CASSPTSVSSYNEQFF. The nucleotides are TGTGCCAGCAGCCCCACTTCGGTTAGCTCCTACAATGAGCAGTTCTTC. The sequence links TRBV7-8 to TRBJ2-1; the D gene assignment is ambiguous. Including the terminal cysteine and phenylalanine, the CDR3 comprises 16 residues. Of the read, only the CDR3 DNA is kept; its 48 bases are in frame from base 1. In the germline V gene, CDR1 corresponds to SGHVS and CDR2 to FQNEAQ. The V end loses 5 bases and the J end loses 0 bases, and a stretch of 14 bases separates them.